This TCR beta chain was recorded in a study of shared clonotypes between healthy human individuals. This CDR3 spans 13 amino acids. CDR1 and CDR2 from the germline V gene are GTSNPN and SVGIG (reference sequence). Trimming took off 0 bases at V and 2 bases at J, with 8 bases between the two ends. Profiling relied on immunoSEQ multiplex PCR, and the TCRdb table lists in-frame clones only, not all of them. Of approximately 700,000 clones in the sample, less than 80% are singletons; the top ten hold around 2%. The sequencing sample was made of memory CD4+ T cells sorted from blood. Subset reported: CD45RA-negative fraction. The chain combines TRBV30 with TRBJ2-7; the D is unclear. The receptor comes from a woman in her twenties or thirties in good health. DNA of the CDR3: TGTGCCTGGAGTGTACCGCGCCCCTACGAGCAGTACTTC. Its translation is CAWSVPRPYEQYF.